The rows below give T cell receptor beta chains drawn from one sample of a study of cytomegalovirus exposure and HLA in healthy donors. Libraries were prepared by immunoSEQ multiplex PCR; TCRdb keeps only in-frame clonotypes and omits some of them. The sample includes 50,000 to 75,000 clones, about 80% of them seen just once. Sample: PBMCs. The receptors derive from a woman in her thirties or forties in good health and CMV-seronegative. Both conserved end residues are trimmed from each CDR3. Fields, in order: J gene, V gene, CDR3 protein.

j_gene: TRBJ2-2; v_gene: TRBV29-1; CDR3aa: SVEVIGSGAGELF
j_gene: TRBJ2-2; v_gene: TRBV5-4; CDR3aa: ASRTFGQNTGELF
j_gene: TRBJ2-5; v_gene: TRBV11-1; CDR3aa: ASSSLAGGETQY
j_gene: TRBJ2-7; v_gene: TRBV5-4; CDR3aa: ASSLVGVPYEQY
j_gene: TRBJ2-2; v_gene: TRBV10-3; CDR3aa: AISGRDRQGGELF
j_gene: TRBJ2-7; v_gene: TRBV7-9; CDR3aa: ASSLGTSSTYEQY
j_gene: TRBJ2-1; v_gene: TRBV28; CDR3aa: ASTFPLSHSAPGSYNEQF
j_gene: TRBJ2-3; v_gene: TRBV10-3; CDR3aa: AISDGLGASGYLADTQY
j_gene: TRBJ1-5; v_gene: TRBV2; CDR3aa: ASSDIHRVFQPQH
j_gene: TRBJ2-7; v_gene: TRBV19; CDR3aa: ASSISGTGAYEQY
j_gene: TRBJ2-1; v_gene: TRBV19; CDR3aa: ASSVLAGSPNEQF
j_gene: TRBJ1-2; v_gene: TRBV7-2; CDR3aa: ASSPGQGVYGYT
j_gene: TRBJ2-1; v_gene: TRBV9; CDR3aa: ASSVRVGTGGGNEQF
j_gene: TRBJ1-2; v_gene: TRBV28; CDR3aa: ASSSRTEIYGYT
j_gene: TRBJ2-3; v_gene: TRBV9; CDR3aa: ASSVATRAGGTDTQY
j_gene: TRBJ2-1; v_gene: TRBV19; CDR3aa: ASTPLAATYSSYNEQF
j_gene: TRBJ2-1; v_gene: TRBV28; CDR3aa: ASKSGGSIWIEQF
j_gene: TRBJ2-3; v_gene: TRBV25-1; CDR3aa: ASSESIGGRTDTQY
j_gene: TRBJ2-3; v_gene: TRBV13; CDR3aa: ASSLGGLAGGHTDTQY
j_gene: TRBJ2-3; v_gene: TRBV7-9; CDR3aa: ASSPPTGAYTDTQY
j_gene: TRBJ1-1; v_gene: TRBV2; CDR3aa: ASSQTGGVGTEAF
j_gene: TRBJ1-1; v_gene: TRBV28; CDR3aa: ASSLLAGMNTEAF
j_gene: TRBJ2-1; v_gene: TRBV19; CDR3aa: ASSLGLAGGYYNEQF